This T cell receptor beta chain comes out of a study of CD8 T cells in Susac syndrome. From blood CD8+ and CD4+ T cells, TCR beta sequences were generated. Diagnostic criteria defined recently for definite or probable disease were met by the Susac syndrome patients. Reverse transcription of roughly 0.5 to 1 ug RNA was carried out with random hexamers. TCR beta CDR3 was amplified by immunoSEQ multiplex PCR. This amplification extended across 54 Vbeta and 13 Jbeta segments. TCRdb analysed the immunoSEQ multiplex PCR reads with MiXCR anew, one entry per CDR3 protein. Of roughly 190,000 distinct CDR3 sequences in the sample, just under 95% were seen once. This TCR was sampled from a human donor with Susac syndrome. Sample: CD8+ T cells from PBMCs.

The CDR3 protein is CASSHSKTSGSNEQFF. The CDR3 DNA reads as TGCGCCAGCAGCCATTCGAAGACTAGCGGTAGCAATGAGCAGTTCTTC. This chain uses TRBV4-1 with TRBJ2-1; 9 bases agree with TRBD2. The V and J ends lost 3 bases and 6 bases, in that order; junction bases with no gene match: 9. Germline V gives CDR1 MGHRA, CDR2 YSYEKL. The CDR3 extends over 16 amino acids.